This T cell receptor (beta chain) was captured by sequencing in a study of response to subunit inactivated influenza vaccine. Study-level results: Each seasonal influenza vaccination, the authors suggested, recruits few new T cells.

This clonotype has more than one count but fewer than ten. The antigen is unknown. V lost 1 base to trimming and J lost 4 bases; unmatched junction nucleotides: 2. Germline V gene sequence: CDR1 SGHAT, CDR2 FQDESV (reference sequence). There are 15 residues in the CDR3. TCRdb re-called the RT-PCR reads through MiXCR, storing one row per CDR3 protein. The table has around 530,000 distinct CDR3 sequences, 16% seen once; the top ten hold approximately 3%. The sample here was CD4+ T cells sorted from PBMCs, taken less than 30 months after vaccination. The V call is TRBV11-1, the J call TRBJ2-2; 8 bases map to TRBD2. The TCR was taken from a man in his fifties or sixties who received an inactivated influenza vaccine. The CDR3 here is CASSLVAGFTGELFF. The DNA of the CDR3 is TGTGCCAGCAGCTTAGTAGCGGGATTCACCGGGGAGCTGTTTTTT.